One TCR beta chain is described in this entry. Losses at the gene ends were 5 bases for V and 5 bases for J; bases not matched to a gene: 7. The CDR3 runs to 13 residues. The germline V gene encodes CDR1 SQVTM and CDR2 ANQGSEA. TCRdb fed the 5' RACE reads into MiXCR, producing one record per CDR3 protein. This table has around 200,000 distinct CDR3 sequences, roughly a tenth appearing once. This sample was taken from a study of T-cell memory formation after mild COVID-19. For the study at large: The two donors had largely donor-specific TCR clusters.

Material: PBMCs or a T cell subset sorted from them (not recorded which). The chain combines TRBV29-1 with TRBJ2-5, with TRBD1 identical over 8 bases. This receptor was identified in a man younger than 35 who had mild COVID-19 (a few samples of this study predate the infection). Cell type and time point are not known. In DNA, the CDR3 is TGCAGCGTTAACAGGGGGTTTAGGGAGACCCAGTACTTC. As protein: CSVNRGFRETQYF.